The next 10 T cell receptor beta chains were all read from a single sample in a study of molecular identifiers for immune sequencing clone quantification. Using its own MiXCR run on the PCR reads, TCRdb lists one record per CDR3 protein. The table lists some 320,000 distinct CDR3 sequences, roughly a quarter of them singletons, with around 0.76% in the top ten. Sequencing was performed on naive CD8+ T cells from blood, with Jurkat cell RNA spiked in. The subset was: FACS-sorted CD8+CD4-CCR7+CD45RA+ naive T cells. These receptors all come from a human donor in good health. Some libraries in this study had Jurkat cell RNA spiked in.

This clonotype was recorded many times. J is TRBJ2-1 and V is TRBV28, with TRBD2 identical over 10 bases. The CDR3 has 13 amino acids. Germline CDR1 and CDR2: MDHEN and SYDVKM. V lost 11 bases to trimming and J lost 5 bases; unmatched junction nucleotides: 6. The CDR3 bases are TGTGCCGCCGGGACTAGCGTAGACAATGAGCAGTTCTTC. It is translated as CAAGTSVDNEQFF. Full variable domain (remainder filled in from reference TRBV28 and TRBJ2-1): DVKVTQSSRYLVKRTGEKVFLECVQDMDHENMFWYRQDPGLGLRLIYFSYDVKMKEKGDIPEGYSVSREKKERFSLILESASTNQTSMYLCAAGTSVDNEQFFGPGTRLTVL.

The J gene is TRBJ2-3, the V gene TRBV3-1; D not certain. The V end lost 3 bases, the J end lost 4 bases, and 2 bases lay between the germline ends. Germline CDR1 is LGHDT and CDR2 is YNNKEL (reference sequence). The CDR3 loop spans 11 amino acids. The chain's CDR3 is CASSHADTQYF. The CDR3 region has the DNA TGTGCCAGCAGCCATGCAGATACGCAGTATTTT.

Note on this clonotype: This may stem from a read error, because a much larger clone lies one nucleotide away. This likely comes from a read error, as the CDR3 has no conserved phenylalanine or tryptophan at its end. V and J are TRBV5-3 and TRBJ2-3; D is ambiguous. TRBV5-3 is an ORF, with its function uncertain. The CDR3 length is 15 residues. V dropped 8 bases and J dropped 0 bases, with 16 bases sitting between them. This CDR3 is CASSPEPSSTDTQYC. The CDR3 DNA reads TGTGCCAGCAGCCCTGAGCCATCTAGCACAGATACGCAGTATTGT.

This chain uses TRBV30 with TRBJ2-3; 11 nucleotides agree with TRBD2. The CDR3 is 16 residues long. The ends lost 1 base at V and 2 bases at J; junction bases unmatched: 5. Per germline, CDR1 GTSNPN and CDR2 SVGIG (reference sequence). DNA for the CDR3: TGTGCCTGGAGTGAAGGGACTAGCGGATACACAGATACGCAGTATTTT. Its protein is CAWSEGTSGYTDTQYF. Full variable domain (missing parts from reference TRBV30 and TRBJ2-3): SQTIHQWPATLVQPVGSPLSLECTVEGTSNPNLYWYRQAAGRGLQLLFYSVGIGQISSEVPQNLSASRPQDRQFILSSKKLLLSDSGFYLCAWSEGTSGYTDTQYFGPGTRLTVL.

This clonotype was observed at least ten times. The J gene is TRBJ1-1, the V gene TRBV20-1; D is uncertain. V lost 3 bases and J 4 bases, leaving 9 bases between the germline ends. The CDR3 has 12 amino acids. In germline, CDR1 is DFQATT, CDR2 SNEGSKA (reference sequence). The CDR3 region is CSAREAGTEAFF. In DNA, the CDR3 is TGCAGTGCTAGGGAGGCGGGCACTGAAGCTTTCTTT.

A remark on this clonotype: At one boundary the junction diverges from the germline segment, which might be a read error. The genes are TRBV28 and TRBJ2-3; 11 bases agree with TRBD1. This CDR3 region has 16 residues. Germline lookup yields CDR1 MDHEN and CDR2 SYDVKM. CDR3 sequence: CASSLGQGASTATQYF. The DNA of the CDR3 is TGTGCCAGCAGTTTAGGACAGGGGGCTAGCACAGCTACGCAGTATTTT.

This sequence joins TRBV29-1 and TRBJ1-2; weak D call: TRBD1 (6 bases). The germline CDR1 and CDR2 sequences are SQVTM and ANQGSEA. Trimming pared 4 bases from V and 7 bases from J, leaving 13 bases between. This CDR3 is built from 12 residues. CDR3 DNA: TGCAGCGTTGTAGGGGGTTACTGTGGCTACACCTTC. Its translation: CSVVGGYCGYTF.

Concerning this clonotype: Since a much larger clone is just one base distant, this may be a read error. This chain joins TRBV15 and TRBJ2-5; D gene ambiguous. The CDR3 extends over 15 amino acids. The germline V gene has CDR1 LNHNV and CDR2 YYDKDF (reference sequence). The CDR3 loop reads CATIRVPVVGETQYF. CDR3 in DNA: TGTGCCACCATCAGAGTTCCCGTGGTTGGAGAGACCCAGTACTTC.

With regard to this clonotype: Since the CDR3 does not end with the conserved phenylalanine or tryptophan, this likely comes from a read error. The genes are TRBV19 and TRBJ2-4; TRBD2 matches 7 bases. The germline gives CDR1 LNHDA, CDR2 SQIVND (reference sequence). V lost 7 bases to trimming and J lost 7 bases; unmatched junction nucleotides: 7. This CDR3 contains 13 residues. Here the CDR3 reads CASTALASNIQYS. CDR3 coding DNA: TGTGCCAGTACGGCACTAGCGTCGAACATTCAGTACTCC.

This clonotype was seen only a few times. The V and J genes are TRBV27 and TRBJ2-3; D not resolved. V lost 8 bases and J lost 1, with 16 bases in between. CDR1 is MNHEY and CDR2 is SMNVEV in the germline V gene (reference sequence). CDR3 length: 15 amino acids. The CDR3 nucleotides read TGTGCCAGCCGGTCGTGGGCTGGGGGCACAGATACGCAGTATTTT. Its protein product is CASRSWAGGTDTQYF.